Sequencing of this TCR beta chain was carried out in a study of cytomegalovirus exposure and HLA in healthy donors. Findings and limits, study-wide: There were reportedly fewer N-insertions in an Asian-associated ancestry cluster than the roughly 670-donor mean, in a later analysis. Analysis performed later found approximately 17,000 TCR beta sequences associated with HLA alleles at 0.05 false discovery rate.

The PCR employed 60 Vbeta primers together with 13 Jbeta primers. Repertoires were generated with immunoSEQ multiplex PCR, while TCRdb's copy carries only in-frame clones and drops some. Of 150,000 to 200,000 clones in the sample, approximately 12% are singletons; the top ten hold about 7.8%. In this sample, this clone turned up a few times. Its matching antigen is unknown. The CDR3 loop spans 14 amino acids. Per germline, CDR1 MNHEY and CDR2 SVGAGI. The ends were cut back, 4 bases at V and 3 bases at J, with 10 bases in the middle. The clonotype was recovered from a man aged 50 to 59 in good health and CMV-seropositive. The rearrangement joins TRBV6-5 to TRBJ1-5, with a weak D call TRBD1 (6 bases). Sequences were obtained from PBMCs. The CDR3 nucleotides read TGTGCCAGCAGTTTCACAGGGTTCAATCAGCCCCAGCATTTT. Encoded protein: CASSFTGFNQPQHF.